Presented here are 10 T cell receptor beta chains from one specimen sequenced in a study of tumor-infiltrating lymphocytes in primary liver carcinoma. Germline DNA was also extracted, and blood RNA was taken from unsorted whole blood. Reverse transcription of about 500 ng total RNA with a constant-region primer produced TCR beta cDNA. Three nested multiplex PCR rounds of slightly modified ARM-PCR generated TCR beta libraries. Amplification in the first two PCR rounds was performed using TRBV1-TRBV30 forward primers and a C-beta reverse primer for about 10 cycles each. One entry per CDR3 protein results from TCRdb running MiXCR on the multiplex PCR reads. The table has fewer than 400,000 distinct CDR3 sequences, about three fifths seen once. The material sequenced was peripheral blood. These receptors originate from a woman aged 25 to 45 with primary liver carcinoma and hepatitis B virus infection.

Note on this clonotype: A read error may be the cause here, since a much bigger clone is one base away. This chain uses TRBV11-2 with TRBJ2-3; 7 bases fit TRBD2. The V gene's germline CDR1 is SGHAT and CDR2 FQNNGV. This CDR3 has 14 residues. Trimming cost V 6 bases and J 4 bases; bases outside gene matches: 7. CDR3 amino acids: CASRRGRGPDTQYF. The DNA for the CDR3 is TGTGCCAGCAGGCGCGGGAGAGGGCCAGATACGCAGTATTTT.

About this clonotype: A much bigger clone sits one base away, suggesting this may be a read error. The J gene is TRBJ2-7, the V gene TRBV6-5, with TRBD2 as a possible D gene (6 bases). The V end lost 5 bases, the J end lost 0 bases, and 11 bases lay between the germline ends. This CDR3 is built from 14 residues. Looked up from germline, CDR1 is MNHEY and CDR2 is SVGAGI. The CDR3 region has the DNA TGTGCCAGCAGTGCGGGATGGAACTCCTACGAGCAGTACTTC. This codes for CASSAGWNSYEQYF.

This clonotype was recorded many times. The J gene is TRBJ2-7, the V gene TRBV4-1, with 12 bases aligning to TRBD2. The CDR3 totals 14 residues. The V segment lost 4 bases and the J segment 4 bases; nucleotides outside the gene matches: 2. Looked up from germline, CDR1 is MGHRA and CDR2 is YSYEKL. The CDR3 sequence is CASSRTSGAYEQYF. CDR3 DNA: TGCGCCAGCAGCCGGACTAGCGGGGCTTACGAGCAGTACTTC.

A remark on this clonotype: At one boundary the junction diverges from the germline segment, which might be a read error. This chain links TRBV12-3 or TRBV12-4 with TRBJ1-2, with a possible D match to TRBD1 (5 bases). The CDR3 is made up of 14 amino acids. The CDR3 spells CASSYRLDPYVYTF. The CDR3 DNA reads TGTGCCAGCAGTTACAGGTTGGACCCCTATGTCTACACCTTC.

This clonotype was observed once. A read error is possible here, since a much larger clone lies one base away. The chain combines TRBV4-1 with TRBJ2-1, with D possibly TRBD1 on 5 matching bases. Germline V CDR1 and CDR2: MGHRA, YSYEKL. This CDR3 region has 14 residues. Trimming took 10 bases from V and 5 from J, leaving 18 bases between them. The CDR3 here is CANSPDSRDNEQFF. DNA for the CDR3: TGCGCCAACAGTCCCGACAGTCGAGACAATGAGCAGTTCTTC.

About this clonotype: Because the CDR3 is missing its conserved closing phenylalanine or tryptophan, this is likely a read error. The rearrangement joins TRBV7-8 to TRBJ1-5; D gene unclear. V lost 4 bases to trimming and J lost 4 bases, with 8 bases between them. The CDR3 is 13 residues long. Germline CDR1 and CDR2: SGHVS and FQNEAQ. The CDR3 coding sequence is TGTGCCAGCAGCTCGCTTCGGAATCAGCCCCAGCATATT. Translating it yields CASSSLRNQPQHI.

The chain has TRBV6-2 or TRBV6-3 and TRBJ1-5; 10 bases fit TRBD1. V lost 5 bases, J lost 6 bases, and 7 bases stayed unmatched. CDR1 and CDR2 from the germline V gene are MNHEY and SVGEGT. CDR3 length: 15 residues. The CDR3 loop reads CASSQVTGGVQPQHF. Here the CDR3 DNA reads TGTGCCAGCAGTCAAGTGACAGGGGGCGTTCAGCCCCAGCATTTT.

This rearrangement joins TRBV6-2 or TRBV6-3 to TRBJ1-1, with D unclear. Germline V gene sequence: CDR1 MNHEY, CDR2 SVGEGT. Trimming removed 5 bases from V and 5 bases from J, with 12 bases in between. The CDR3 sequence is 13 residues long. CDR3 residues: CASSRTERTEAFF. The CDR3 nucleotides are TGTGCCAGCAGTCGCACAGAAAGAACTGAAGCTTTCTTT.

J is TRBJ2-1 and V is TRBV11-2, with 8 nucleotides matching TRBD2. This CDR3 region has 14 residues. In germline, CDR1 is SGHAT, CDR2 FQNNGV. V trimming: 5 bases; J trimming: 10 bases; junction bases outside the gene matches: 10. CDR3 nucleotide sequence: TGTGCCAGCAGCCCCAACTTAGCGGGAAGCGAGCAGTTCTTC. Its protein is CASSPNLAGSEQFF.

This clonotype occurred many times. Relative to the germline gene, one junction end is altered; a read error may explain this. The rearrangement links TRBV4-1 to TRBJ2-1; TRBD2 is a possible D gene (6 bases). The germline CDR1 and CDR2 sequences are MGHRA and YSYEKL. The CDR3 covers 13 residues. CDR3 sequence (DNA): TGTGCCAGCAGTCGTCCGGGACTTGGAGAGCAGTTCTTC. Its translation: CASSRPGLGEQFF.